These T cell receptor beta chains were read from a single sample in a study of PD-1 blockade in classical Hodgkin lymphoma. Using immunoSEQ multiplex PCR, the repertoire was profiled, and TCRdb retains in-frame clones only, with some absent. The sample yields about 6,400 clones, 73% seen once. This specimen was CD8+ T cells from blood, taken before the fourth cycle of nivolumab. These receptors originate from a human donor with classical Hodgkin lymphoma. Both conserved end residues are part of each CDR3. The D gene is left open where the match is weak. Clone size is not always given. Where it is, it says once, few, many or a class for expanded clones.

j_call d_call v_call clone_size cdr3_aa cdr3_nt
TRBJ1-2 . TRBV19 . CASTQREPRDYGYTF TGTGCCAGTACCCAGAGGGAACCCAGGGACTATGGCTACACCTTC
TRBJ1-2 . TRBV15 . CATSRGIRRDYGYTF TGTGCCACCAGCAGAGGAATCCGTAGAGACTATGGCTACACCTTC
TRBJ2-7 . TRBV7-2 . CASSLGGNYEQYF TGTGCCAGCAGCTTGGGCGGGAACTACGAGCAGTACTTC
TRBJ2-5 . TRBV4-2 . CASSRQQGSEETQYF TGTGCCAGCAGCCGCCAACAGGGTAGTGAGGAGACCCAGTACTTC
TRBJ2-2 . TRBV5-1 . CASSLFPQATGELFF TGCGCCAGCAGCTTATTTCCCCAGGCAACCGGGGAGCTGTTTTTT
TRBJ2-1 TRBD1 TRBV6-5 . CASSYWGQGFIDEQFF TGTGCCAGCAGTTACTGGGGACAGGGTTTCATAGATGAGCAGTTCTTC
TRBJ2-6 TRBD1 TRBV28 . CASSLRDRGFIGANVLTF TGTGCCAGCAGTCTCCGGGACAGGGGCTTCATAGGGGCCAACGTCCTGACTTTC
TRBJ2-5 . TRBV27 . CATGVKETQYF TGTGCCACCGGCGTTAAAGAGACCCAGTACTTC
TRBJ2-7 TRBD2 TRBV4-2 . CASSPIAGKTYEQYF TGTGCCAGCAGTCCGATAGCGGGAAAAACCTACGAGCAGTACTTC
TRBJ2-3 . TRBV5-1 . CASSQTGTAPDTQYF TGCGCCAGCAGCCAAACCGGGACTGCCCCAGATACGCAGTATTTT
TRBJ2-1 . TRBV5-6 . CSRGVSYNEQFF TGTAGCCGCGGGGTCTCCTACAATGAGCAGTTCTTC
TRBJ1-1 . TRBV5-6 . CASSLVRTVNTEAFF TGTGCCAGCAGCCTGGTCAGGACAGTTAACACTGAAGCTTTCTTT
TRBJ2-1 TRBD1 TRBV5-4 . CASRAGTGAYNEQFF TGTGCCAGCAGGGCCGGGACAGGGGCCTACAATGAGCAGTTCTTC
TRBJ1-2 . TRBV6-1 . CASSLWGAGDYGYTF TGTGCCAGCAGTTTATGGGGGGCCGGGGACTATGGCTACACCTTC
TRBJ2-1 . TRBV15 once CATSRKYNEQFF TGTGCCACCAGCCGGAAATACAATGAGCAGTTCTTC
TRBJ1-5 . TRBV27 few CASSFGRGQPQHF TGTGCCAGCAGTTTTGGCAGGGGTCAGCCCCAGCATTTT
TRBJ2-2 TRBD1 TRBV27 . CASSLYRGRTGELFF TGTGCCAGCAGTTTGTATAGGGGGCGCACCGGGGAGCTGTTTTTT
TRBJ2-5 TRBD2 TRBV7-3 . CASSFGTSGYEETQYF TGTGCCAGCAGCTTCGGGACTAGCGGCTATGAAGAGACCCAGTACTTC
TRBJ1-1 . TRBV9 . CASSVGRGNTEAFF TGTGCCAGCAGCGTAGGCAGGGGAAACACTGAAGCTTTCTTT
TRBJ1-2 . TRBV23-1 . CASSPPVERPRGYTF TGCGCCAGCAGTCCCCCGGTCGAGAGACCTCGTGGCTACACCTTC
TRBJ2-2 . TRBV6-6 few CASTVTGELFF TGTGCCAGCACTGTGACCGGGGAGCTGTTTTTT
TRBJ2-7 TRBD1 TRBV7-9 . CASSPGTVSYEQYF TGTGCCAGCAGCCCCGGGACAGTATCCTACGAGCAGTACTTC
TRBJ2-2 TRBD1 TRBV5-4 . CASSSGTGVAGELFF TGTGCCAGCAGCTCCGGGACAGGGGTTGCCGGGGAGCTGTTTTTT
TRBJ2-5 TRBD1 TRBV2 . CASSIGQGILETQYF TGTGCCAGCAGTATCGGACAGGGTATCTTAGAGACCCAGTACTTC
TRBJ2-5 TRBD2 TRBV4-1 . CASSPRRMRREGQETQYF TGCGCCAGCAGCCCCCGGCGTATGCGGCGGGAGGGTCAAGAGACCCAGTACTTC
TRBJ2-1 . TRBV2 large CASSGPASYNEQFF TGTGCCAGCAGTGGACCTGCCTCCTACAATGAGCAGTTCTTC